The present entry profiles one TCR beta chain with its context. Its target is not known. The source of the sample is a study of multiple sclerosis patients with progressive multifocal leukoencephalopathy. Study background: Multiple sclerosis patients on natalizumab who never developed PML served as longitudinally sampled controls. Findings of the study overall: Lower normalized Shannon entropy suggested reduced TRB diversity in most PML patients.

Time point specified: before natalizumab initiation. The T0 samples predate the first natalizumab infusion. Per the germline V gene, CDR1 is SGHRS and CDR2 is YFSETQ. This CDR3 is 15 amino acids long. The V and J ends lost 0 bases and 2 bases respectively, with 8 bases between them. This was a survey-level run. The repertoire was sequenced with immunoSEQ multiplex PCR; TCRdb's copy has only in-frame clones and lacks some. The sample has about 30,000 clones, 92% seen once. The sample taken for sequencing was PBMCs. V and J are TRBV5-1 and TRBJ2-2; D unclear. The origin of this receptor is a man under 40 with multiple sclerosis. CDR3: CASSLASSNTGELFF. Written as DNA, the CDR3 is TGCGCCAGCAGCTTGGCTTCTTCAAACACCGGGGAGCTGTTTTTT.